This T cell receptor (beta chain) was observed in a study of radiotherapy plus CTLA-4 blockade in lung cancer. Study-level background: Objective responses arose in 15% to 20% of patients, and 25% to 35% experienced disease control.

Lung cancer patients with chemo-refractory metastatic non-small-cell disease were given focal radiation plus CTLA-4 blockade with ipilimumab. Only in-frame clones appear in the TCRdb table, and some are missing; sequencing was by immunoSEQ multiplex PCR. The sample records about 51,000 clones, 77% being singletons. Study-level points and caveats: Blood TCR clones of tumor origin expanded after radiotherapy plus ipilimumab. Response was reportedly best predicted by early blood T cell clone dynamics, with interferon-beta.

Germline values: CDR1 MDHEN, CDR2 SYDVKM. This CDR3 spans 15 amino acids. V was pared by 11 bases and J by 0 bases, with 9 bases of the junction left unmatched. Remarks on this clone: Its specificity is unknown.

This receptor was identified in a human donor with non-small cell lung cancer whose response to radiotherapy plus ipilimumab could not be evaluated. The V call is TRBV28, the J call TRBJ2-2; 7 nucleotides agree with TRBD1. This material consisted of peripheral blood, taken from a patient treated with radiotherapy plus ipilimumab. The DNA for the CDR3 is TGTGCCGGCCTGACGGGGACAGCGAACACCGGGGAGCTGTTTTTT. Amino acids: CAGLTGTANTGELFF.